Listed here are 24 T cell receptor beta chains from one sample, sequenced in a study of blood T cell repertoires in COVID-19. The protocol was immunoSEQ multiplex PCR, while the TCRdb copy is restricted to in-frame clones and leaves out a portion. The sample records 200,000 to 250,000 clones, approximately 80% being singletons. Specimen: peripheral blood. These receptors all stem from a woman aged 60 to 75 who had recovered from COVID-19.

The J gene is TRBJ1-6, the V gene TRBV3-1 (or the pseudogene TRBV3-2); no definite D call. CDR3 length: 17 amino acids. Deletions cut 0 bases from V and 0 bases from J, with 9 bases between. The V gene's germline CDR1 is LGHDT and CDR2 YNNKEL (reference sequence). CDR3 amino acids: CASSQDIGSSYNSPLHF. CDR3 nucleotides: TGTGCCAGCAGCCAAGATATCGGGAGCTCCTATAATTCACCCCTCCACTTT.

CDR3 DNA sequence: TGTGCCAGCAGCAGAGTCCGGCAGGGGACGACTAGCACAGATACGCAGTATTTT. Amino acids: CASSRVRQGTTSTDTQYF. This rearrangement joins TRBV7-6 to TRBJ2-3, with TRBD1 as a possible D gene (6 bases). Germline V gene data show CDR1 as SGHVS and CDR2 as FNYEAQ. The CDR3 runs to 18 residues. Between the trimmed V and J ends, which lost 5 bases and 0 bases, there was a span of 21 bases.

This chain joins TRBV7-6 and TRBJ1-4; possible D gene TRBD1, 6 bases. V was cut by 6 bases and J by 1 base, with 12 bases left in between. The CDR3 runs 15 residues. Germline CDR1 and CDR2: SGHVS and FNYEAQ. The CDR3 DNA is TGTGCCAGCAGTATTCAACAGGGAACTAATGAAAAACTGTTTTTT. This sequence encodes CASSIQQGTNEKLFF.

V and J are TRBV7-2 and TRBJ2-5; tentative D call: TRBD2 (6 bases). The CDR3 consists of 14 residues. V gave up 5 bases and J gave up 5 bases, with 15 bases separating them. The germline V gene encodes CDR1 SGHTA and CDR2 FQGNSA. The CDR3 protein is CASSRGLKGETQYF. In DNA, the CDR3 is TGTGCCAGCAGCAGGGGACTCAAGGGGGAGACCCAGTACTTC.

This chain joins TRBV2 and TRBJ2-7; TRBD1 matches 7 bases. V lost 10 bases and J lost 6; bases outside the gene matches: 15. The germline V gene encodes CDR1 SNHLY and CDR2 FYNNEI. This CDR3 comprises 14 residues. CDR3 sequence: CATHRGRLVGEQYF. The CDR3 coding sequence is TGTGCCACCCACAGGGGTCGTCTGGTAGGCGAGCAGTACTTC.

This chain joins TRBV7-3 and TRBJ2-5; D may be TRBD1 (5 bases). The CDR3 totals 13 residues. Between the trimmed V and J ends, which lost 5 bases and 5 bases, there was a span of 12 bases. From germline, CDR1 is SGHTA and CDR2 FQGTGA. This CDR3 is CASSDVPGETQYF. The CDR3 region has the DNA TGTGCCAGCAGCGACGTCCCAGGGGAGACCCAGTACTTC.

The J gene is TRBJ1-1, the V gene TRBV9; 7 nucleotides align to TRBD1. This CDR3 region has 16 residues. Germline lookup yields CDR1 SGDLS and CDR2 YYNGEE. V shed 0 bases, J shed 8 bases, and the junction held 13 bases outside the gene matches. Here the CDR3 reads CASSVVIGGTAPEAFF. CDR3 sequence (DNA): TGTGCCAGCAGCGTAGTAATAGGTGGGACAGCCCCCGAAGCTTTCTTT.

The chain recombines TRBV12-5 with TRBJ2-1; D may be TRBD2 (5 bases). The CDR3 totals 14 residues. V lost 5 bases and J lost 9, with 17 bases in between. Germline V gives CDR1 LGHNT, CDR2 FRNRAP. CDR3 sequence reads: CASGPELSAGEQFF. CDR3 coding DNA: TGTGCTAGTGGTCCGGAGCTTTCCGCGGGTGAGCAGTTCTTC.

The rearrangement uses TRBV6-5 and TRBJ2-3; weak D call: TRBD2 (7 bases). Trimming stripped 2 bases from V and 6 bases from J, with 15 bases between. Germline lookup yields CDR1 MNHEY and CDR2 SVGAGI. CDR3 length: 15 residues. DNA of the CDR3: TGTGCCAGCAGTTACGAAGGGGGGGCCCTGGATACGCAGTATTTT. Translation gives CASSYEGGALDTQYF.

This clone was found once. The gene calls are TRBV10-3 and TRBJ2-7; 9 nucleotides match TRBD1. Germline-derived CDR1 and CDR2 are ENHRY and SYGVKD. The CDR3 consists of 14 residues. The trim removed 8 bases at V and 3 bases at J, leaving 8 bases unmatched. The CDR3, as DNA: TGTGCCATCGCAGCTGGGGACAGGGACTACGAGCAGTACTTC. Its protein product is CAIAAGDRDYEQYF.

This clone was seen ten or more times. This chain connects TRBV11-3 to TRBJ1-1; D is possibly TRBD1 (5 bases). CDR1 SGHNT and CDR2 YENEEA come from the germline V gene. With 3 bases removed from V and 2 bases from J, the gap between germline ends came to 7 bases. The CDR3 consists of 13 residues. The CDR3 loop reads CASSFDRNTEAFF. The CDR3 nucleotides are TGTGCCAGCAGCTTCGACAGAAACACTGAAGCTTTCTTT.

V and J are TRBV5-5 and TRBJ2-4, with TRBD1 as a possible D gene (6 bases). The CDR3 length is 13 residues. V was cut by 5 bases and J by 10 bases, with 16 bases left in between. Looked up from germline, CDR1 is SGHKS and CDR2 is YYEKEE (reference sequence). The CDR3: CASRSTGSLIQYF. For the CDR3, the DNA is TGTGCCAGCAGATCAACAGGGAGTCTGATTCAGTACTTC.

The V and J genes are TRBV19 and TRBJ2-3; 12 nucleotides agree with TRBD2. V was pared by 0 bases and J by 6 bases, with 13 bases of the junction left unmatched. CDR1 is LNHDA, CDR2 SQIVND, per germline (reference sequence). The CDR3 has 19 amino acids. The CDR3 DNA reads TGTGCCAGTAGTATAGACGGGCTCCGACTAGCGGGGGCCCGGGATACGCAGTATTTT. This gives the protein CASSIDGLRLAGARDTQYF. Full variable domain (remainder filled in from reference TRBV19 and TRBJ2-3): DGGITQSPKYLFRKEGQNVTLSCEQNLNHDAMYWYRQDPGQGLRLIYYSQIVNDFQKGDIAEGYSVSREKKESFPLTVTSAQKNPTAFYLCASSIDGLRLAGARDTQYFGPGTRLTVL.

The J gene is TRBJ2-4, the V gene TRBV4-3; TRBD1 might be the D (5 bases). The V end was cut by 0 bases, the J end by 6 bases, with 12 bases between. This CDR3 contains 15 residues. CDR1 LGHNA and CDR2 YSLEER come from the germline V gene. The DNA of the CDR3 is TGCGCCAGCAGCCAAGATTTAAGACAGATAAACATTCAGTACTTC. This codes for CASSQDLRQINIQYF.

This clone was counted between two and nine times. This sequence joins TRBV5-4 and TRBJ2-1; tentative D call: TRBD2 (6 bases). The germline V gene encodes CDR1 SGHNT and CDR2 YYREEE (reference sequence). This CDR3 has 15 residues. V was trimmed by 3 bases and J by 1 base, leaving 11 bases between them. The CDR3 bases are TGTGCCAGCAGCTCCGGGGGATTATCCTACAATGAGCAGTTCTTC. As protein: CASSSGGLSYNEQFF.

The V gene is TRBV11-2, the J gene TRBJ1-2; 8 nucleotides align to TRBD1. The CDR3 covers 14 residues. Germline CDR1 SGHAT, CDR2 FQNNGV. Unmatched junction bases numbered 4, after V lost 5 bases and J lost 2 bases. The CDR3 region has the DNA TGTGCCAGCAGCAGGACAGGGCGGAACTATGGCTACACCTTC. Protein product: CASSRTGRNYGYTF.

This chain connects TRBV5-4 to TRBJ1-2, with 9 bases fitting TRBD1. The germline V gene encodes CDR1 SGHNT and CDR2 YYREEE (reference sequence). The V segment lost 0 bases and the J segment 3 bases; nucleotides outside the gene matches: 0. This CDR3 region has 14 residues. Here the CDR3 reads CASSLGTGDYGYTF. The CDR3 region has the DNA TGTGCCAGCAGCTTGGGGACAGGGGACTATGGCTACACCTTC.

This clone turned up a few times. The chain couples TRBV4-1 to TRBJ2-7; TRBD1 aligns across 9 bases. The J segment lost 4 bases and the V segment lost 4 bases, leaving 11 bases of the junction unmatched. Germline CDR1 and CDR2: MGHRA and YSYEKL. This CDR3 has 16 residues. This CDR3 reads CASSREGRDRVYEQYF. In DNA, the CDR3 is TGCGCCAGCAGCCGTGAGGGCCGGGACAGGGTTTACGAGCAGTACTTC.

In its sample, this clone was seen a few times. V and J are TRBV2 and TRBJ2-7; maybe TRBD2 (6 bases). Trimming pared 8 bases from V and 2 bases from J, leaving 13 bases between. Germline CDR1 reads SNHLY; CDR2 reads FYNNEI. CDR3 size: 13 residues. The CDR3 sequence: CASCGDATYEQYF. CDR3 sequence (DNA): TGTGCCAGCTGCGGGGACGCCACCTACGAGCAGTACTTC.

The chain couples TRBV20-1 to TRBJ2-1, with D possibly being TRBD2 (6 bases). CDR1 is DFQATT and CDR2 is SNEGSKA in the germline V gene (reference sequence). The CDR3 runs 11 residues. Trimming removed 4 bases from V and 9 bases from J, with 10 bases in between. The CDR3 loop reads CSAIDGGEQFF. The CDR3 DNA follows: TGCAGTGCTATCGACGGGGGTGAGCAGTTCTTC.

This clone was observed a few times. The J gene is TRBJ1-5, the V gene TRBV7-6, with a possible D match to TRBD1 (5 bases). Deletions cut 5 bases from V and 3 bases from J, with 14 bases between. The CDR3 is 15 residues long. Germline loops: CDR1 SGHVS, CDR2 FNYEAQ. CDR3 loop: CASSPGGSLNQPQHF. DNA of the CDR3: TGTGCCAGCAGCCCCGGGGGGAGCCTCAATCAGCCCCAGCATTTT.

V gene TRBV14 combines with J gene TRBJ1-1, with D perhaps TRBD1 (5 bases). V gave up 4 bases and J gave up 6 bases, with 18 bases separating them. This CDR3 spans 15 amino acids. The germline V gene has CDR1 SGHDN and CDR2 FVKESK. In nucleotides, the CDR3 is TGTGCCAGCAGCCCGGGCGGCCAGGGATACCCTGAAGCTTTCTTT. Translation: CASSPGGQGYPEAFF.

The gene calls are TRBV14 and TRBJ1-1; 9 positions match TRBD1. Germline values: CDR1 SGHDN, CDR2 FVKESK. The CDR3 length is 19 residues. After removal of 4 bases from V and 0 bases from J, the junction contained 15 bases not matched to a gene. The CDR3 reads CASSPGTGNTLMLNTEAFF. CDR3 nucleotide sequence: TGTGCCAGCAGCCCCGGGACAGGGAATACCTTAATGCTGAACACTGAAGCTTTCTTT.

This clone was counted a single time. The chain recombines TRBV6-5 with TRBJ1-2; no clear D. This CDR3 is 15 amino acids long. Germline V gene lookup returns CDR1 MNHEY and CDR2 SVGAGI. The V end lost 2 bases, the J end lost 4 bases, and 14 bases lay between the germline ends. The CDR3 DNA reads TGTGCCAGCAGTTACAGGACTATGCTATCCTATGGCTACACCTTC. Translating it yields CASSYRTMLSYGYTF.